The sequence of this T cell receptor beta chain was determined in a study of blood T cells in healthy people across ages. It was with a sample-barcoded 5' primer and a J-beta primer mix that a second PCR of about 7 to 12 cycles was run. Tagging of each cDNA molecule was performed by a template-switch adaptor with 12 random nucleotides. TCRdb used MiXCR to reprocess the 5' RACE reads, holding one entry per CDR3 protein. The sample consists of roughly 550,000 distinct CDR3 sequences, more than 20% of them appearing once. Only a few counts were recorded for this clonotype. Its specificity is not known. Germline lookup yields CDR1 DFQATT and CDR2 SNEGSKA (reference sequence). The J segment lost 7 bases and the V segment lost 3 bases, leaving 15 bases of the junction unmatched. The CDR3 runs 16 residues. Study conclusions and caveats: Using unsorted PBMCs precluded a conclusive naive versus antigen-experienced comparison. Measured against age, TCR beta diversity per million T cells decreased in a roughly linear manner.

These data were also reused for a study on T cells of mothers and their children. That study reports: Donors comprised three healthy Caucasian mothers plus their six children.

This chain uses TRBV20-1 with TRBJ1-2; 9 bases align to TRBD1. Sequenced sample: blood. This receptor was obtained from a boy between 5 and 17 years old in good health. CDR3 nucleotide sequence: TGCAGTGCTAGTGATCGGATTAGGGACAGGGAGGGTGGCTACACCTTC. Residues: CSASDRIRDREGGYTF.